This is a list of T cell receptor beta chains from one sample in a study of T cells in Graves' hyperthyroidism and ophthalmopathy. TCRdb independently ran MiXCR on the multiplex PCR reads; one entry per CDR3 protein. The sample lists 490,000 or so distinct CDR3 sequences; about 20% were seen once. The specimen sequenced was blood. The receptors stem from a man between 40 and 49 years old with Graves' ophthalmopathy. The CDR3 runs from the conserved cysteine through the conserved F or W. Each record gives: V gene, J gene, D gene, clone size, CDR3 protein, CDR3 DNA. A D gene is named only where the DNA matches it firmly. Expanded clones get a size class; other rows say once, few or many, or leave the size out.

TRBV7-8	TRBJ2-2	-	many	CASSLSLADYTGELFF	TGTGCCAGCAGCCTCTCGTTAGCGGATTACACCGGGGAGCTGTTTTTT
TRBV20-1	TRBJ2-7	TRBD2	many	CSATSGRGRSYEQYF	TGCAGTGCTACTAGCGGGAGGGGTAGGTCCTACGAGCAGTACTTC
TRBV3-1	TRBJ1-5	-	-	CASSQAHASNQPQHF	TGTGCCAGCAGCCAAGCACACGCTAGCAATCAGCCCCAGCATTTT
TRBV5-1	TRBJ2-4	TRBD1	few	CASSALTGTGYFKNIQYF	TGCGCCAGCAGCGCCCTGACCGGGACAGGGTATTTCAAAAACATTCAGTACTTC
TRBV10-3	TRBJ2-5	-	few	CAISGGETQYF	TGTGCCATCAGTGGGGGCGAGACCCAGTACTTC
TRBV4-2	TRBJ1-1	-	few	CASSQDPGANTEAFF	TGTGCCAGCAGCCAAGATCCGGGGGCCAACACTGAAGCTTTCTTT
TRBV9	TRBJ2-2	-	few	CASSVGPGDTGELFF	TGTGCCAGCAGCGTAGGGCCAGGGGACACCGGGGAGCTGTTTTTT
TRBV6-1	TRBJ1-2	-	few	CASSVGGPGGYTF	TGTGCCAGCAGTGTGGGAGGGCCGGGGGGCTACACCTTC
TRBV4-1	TRBJ2-1	-	few	CASSQVTGVDEQFF	TGCGCCAGCAGCCAAGTCACGGGTGTGGACGAGCAGTTCTTC
TRBV20-1	TRBJ2-3	-	-	CSARTSDGTDTQYF	TGCAGTGCTAGAACTAGTGATGGCACAGATACGCAGTATTTT
TRBV10-3	TRBJ2-2	-	-	CATGGSGGGTGELFF	TGTGCCACCGGGGGAAGCGGAGGGGGCACCGGGGAGCTGTTTTTT
TRBV20-1	TRBJ1-1	-	few	CSASDANTEAFF	TGCAGTGCTAGTGATGCTAACACTGAAGCTTTCTTT
TRBV11-2	TRBJ2-7	TRBD2	-	CASSLVGTSGYEQYF	TGTGCCAGCAGCTTAGTGGGGACTAGCGGCTACGAGCAGTACTTC
TRBV19	TRBJ1-6	-	-	CASSPRALRNSPLHF	TGTGCCAGTAGCCCCAGGGCCCTGCGAAATTCACCCCTCCACTTT
TRBV12-3/TRBV12-4	TRBJ2-7	TRBD1	-	CASSTRDRGEQYF	TGTGCCAGCAGCACCCGGGACAGGGGCGAGCAGTACTTC
TRBV7-2	TRBJ2-1	TRBD2	many	CASSFLGLAGDNEQFF	TGTGCCAGCAGCTTCCTGGGACTAGCGGGAGACAATGAGCAGTTCTTC
TRBV28	TRBJ1-5	-	-	CASSLLGTPKTQPQHF	TGTGCCAGCAGTTTACTCGGGACCCCTAAAACTCAGCCCCAGCATTTT
TRBV5-1	TRBJ2-2	-	-	CASSQDGEGTGELFF	TGCGCCAGCAGCCAAGACGGCGAGGGTACCGGGGAGCTGTTTTTT
TRBV7-3	TRBJ2-7	TRBD1	-	CASSPTGVYEQYF	TGTGCCAGCAGCCCGACAGGGGTCTACGAGCAGTACTTC
TRBV4-1	TRBJ2-2	-	-	CASSQPISNTGELFF	TGCGCCAGCAGCCAACCTATCTCGAACACCGGGGAGCTGTTTTTT
TRBV14	TRBJ2-1	-	few	CASTPKVGGPYNEQFF	TGTGCCAGCACTCCTAAGGTGGGGGGACCCTACAATGAGCAGTTCTTC
TRBV7-2	TRBJ2-1	TRBD1	few	CASSEGQGTYNEQFF	TGTGCCAGCAGCGAAGGACAGGGGACGTACAATGAGCAGTTCTTC
TRBV12-3/TRBV12-4	TRBJ2-1	TRBD2	many	CASSFQGIAGARDNEQFF	TGTGCCAGCAGTTTCCAAGGGATAGCGGGAGCCCGAGACAATGAGCAGTTCTTC
TRBV9	TRBJ2-3	TRBD2	-	CASSVGAAGGPTDTQYF	TGTGCCAGCAGCGTAGGGGCGGCGGGAGGGCCGACAGATACGCAGTATTTT
TRBV18	TRBJ2-1	-	-	CASSPRGGASYNEQFF	TGTGCCAGCTCACCAAGAGGTGGGGCTTCCTACAATGAGCAGTTCTTC
TRBV20-1	TRBJ2-3	TRBD1	-	CSARGQGALDTQYF	TGCAGTGCCCGGGGACAGGGGGCTTTAGATACGCAGTATTTT
TRBV20-1	TRBJ2-2	TRBD2	-	CSARELAIDYRLFF	TGCAGTGCTAGGGAACTAGCGATTGACTATCGGCTGTTTTTT
TRBV7-8	TRBJ2-7	-	few	CASSLAIYEQYF	TGTGCCAGCAGCTTAGCGATCTACGAGCAGTACTTC
TRBV7-2	TRBJ2-4	TRBD2	-	CASSLSGRRSIQYF	TGTGCCAGCAGCTTGAGCGGGAGAAGATCCATTCAGTACTTC
TRBV7-2	TRBJ2-5	-	-	CASSLLGGGLAETQYF	TGTGCCAGCAGCTTACTAGGGGGGGGACTCGCGGAGACCCAGTACTTC
TRBV20-1	TRBJ1-2	-	-	CSAPQRTGGSGYTF	TGCAGTGCTCCCCAGAGGACTGGGGGTAGTGGCTACACCTTC
TRBV20-1	TRBJ2-7	-	few	CSARRGLHYEQYF	TGCAGTGCTAGAAGGGGACTCCACTACGAGCAGTACTTC
TRBV20-1	TRBJ2-3	TRBD2	many	CSAVGLAGKGTDTQYF	TGCAGTGCTGTCGGACTAGCGGGGAAGGGAACAGATACGCAGTATTTT
TRBV24-1	TRBJ2-1	-	few	CATSDLEASHEQFF	TGTGCCACCAGTGATTTAGAGGCAAGTCATGAGCAGTTCTTC
TRBV27	TRBJ2-7	-	many	CASSLRGVNPYEQYF	TGTGCCAGCAGTTTACGTGGGGTAAATCCCTACGAGCAGTACTTC
TRBV7-9	TRBJ2-5	-	-	CASSLRSARGETQYF	TGTGCCAGCAGCTTAAGGTCAGCCCGCGGAGAGACCCAGTACTTC
TRBV5-1	TRBJ2-3	TRBD2	many	CASSLAGGASRTDTQYF	TGCGCCAGCAGCTTGGCGGGGGGGGCCTCCCGCACAGATACGCAGTATTTT
TRBV30	TRBJ1-4	-	many	CAWSVLGHLFF	TGTGCCTGGAGTGTCCTGGGACACCTGTTTTTT
TRBV6-5	TRBJ1-2	TRBD1	-	CASSYRQGQGYTF	TGTGCCAGCAGTTACCGACAGGGGCAGGGCTACACCTTC
TRBV6-1	TRBJ1-1	-	few	CASNRGTEAFF	TGTGCCAGCAACCGCGGTACTGAAGCTTTCTTT
TRBV7-2	TRBJ1-2	-	many	CASSSGWGVGYTF	TGTGCCAGCAGCTCGGGGTGGGGAGTTGGCTACACCTTC
TRBV27	TRBJ2-5	TRBD2	many	CASSSPSGMGTQYF	TGTGCCAGCAGTTCCCCTAGCGGGATGGGGACCCAGTACTTC
TRBV5-6	TRBJ2-3	-	-	CASNFQGSTDTQYF	TGTGCCAGCAACTTCCAAGGGAGCACAGATACGCAGTATTTT
TRBV11-2	TRBJ2-5	TRBD2	many	CASSWTSGSGETQYF	TGTGCCAGCAGCTGGACTAGCGGGAGTGGAGAGACCCAGTACTTC
TRBV6-5	TRBJ2-1	TRBD2	-	CASSLEPSGLADNEQFF	TGTGCCAGCAGCCTGGAACCCTCGGGACTAGCGGACAATGAGCAGTTCTTC
TRBV18	TRBJ2-7	-	-	CASSPSVGGQYEQYF	TGTGCCAGCTCACCATCGGTCGGGGGCCAGTACGAGCAGTACTTC
TRBV13	TRBJ2-2	TRBD1	few	CASSFNRGSPLTGELFF	TGTGCCAGCAGCTTTAACAGGGGGTCGCCTCTCACCGGGGAGCTGTTTTTT
TRBV3-1	TRBJ2-2	-	few	CASSQTGGQNTGELFF	TGTGCCAGCAGCCAAACCGGCGGGCAGAACACCGGGGAGCTGTTTTTT
TRBV3-1	TRBJ1-1	-	-	CASSREGRGGTEAFF	TGTGCCAGCAGCCGTGAGGGCAGGGGTGGGACTGAAGCTTTCTTT
TRBV20-1	TRBJ2-5	TRBD1	-	CSARPDRASETQYF	TGCAGTGCTAGGCCCGACAGGGCATCAGAGACCCAGTACTTC
TRBV7-9	TRBJ1-1	-	many	CASSLVAGRTSEAFF	TGTGCCAGCAGCTTAGTGGCCGGACGGACCTCCGAAGCTTTCTTT
TRBV19	TRBJ1-1	-	-	CASTANTEAFF	TGTGCCAGTACCGCGAACACTGAAGCTTTCTTT
TRBV6-1	TRBJ1-1	TRBD1	many	CASSPSTRGRAFF	TGTGCCAGCAGTCCCTCAACCAGGGGGCGAGCTTTCTTT
TRBV28	TRBJ2-7	-	-	CASSSPTWDGEGAYEQYF	TGTGCCAGCAGTTCCCCGACGTGGGACGGGGAGGGGGCTTACGAGCAGTACTTC